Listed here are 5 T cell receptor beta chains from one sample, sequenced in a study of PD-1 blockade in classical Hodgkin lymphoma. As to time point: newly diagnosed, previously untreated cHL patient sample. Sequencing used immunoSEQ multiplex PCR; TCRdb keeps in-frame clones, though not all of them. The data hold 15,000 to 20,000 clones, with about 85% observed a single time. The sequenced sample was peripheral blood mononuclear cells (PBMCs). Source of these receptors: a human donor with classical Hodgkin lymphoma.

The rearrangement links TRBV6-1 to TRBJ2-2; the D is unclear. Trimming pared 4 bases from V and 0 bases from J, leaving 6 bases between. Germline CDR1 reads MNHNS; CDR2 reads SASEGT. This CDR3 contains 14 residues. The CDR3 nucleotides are TGTGCCAGCAGTGTTCTCGCGAACACCGGGGAGCTGTTTTTT. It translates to CASSVLANTGELFF.

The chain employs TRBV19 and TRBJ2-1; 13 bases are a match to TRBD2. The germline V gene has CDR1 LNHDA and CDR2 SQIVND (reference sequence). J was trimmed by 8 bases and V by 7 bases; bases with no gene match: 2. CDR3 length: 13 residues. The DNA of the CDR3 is TGTGCCAGTATCGGACTAGCGGGAGATGAGCAGTTCTTC. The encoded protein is CASIGLAGDEQFF.

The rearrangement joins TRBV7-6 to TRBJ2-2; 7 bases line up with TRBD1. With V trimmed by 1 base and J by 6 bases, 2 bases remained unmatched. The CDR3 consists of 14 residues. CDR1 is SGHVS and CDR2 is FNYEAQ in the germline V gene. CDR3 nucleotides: TGTGCCAGCAGCTTAGACAGGGGAGCCGGGGAGCTGTTTTTT. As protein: CASSLDRGAGELFF.

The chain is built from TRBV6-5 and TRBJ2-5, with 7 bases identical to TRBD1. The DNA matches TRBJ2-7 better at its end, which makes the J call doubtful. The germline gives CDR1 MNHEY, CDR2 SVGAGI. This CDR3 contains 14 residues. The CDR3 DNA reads TGTGCCAGCAGTTCACAGGGGCTCCTCTACGAGCAGTACTTC. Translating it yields CASSSQGLLYEQYF.

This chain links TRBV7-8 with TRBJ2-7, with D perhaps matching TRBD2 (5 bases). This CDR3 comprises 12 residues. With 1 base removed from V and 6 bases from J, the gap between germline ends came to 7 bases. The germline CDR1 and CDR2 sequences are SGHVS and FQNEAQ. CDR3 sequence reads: CASSLDGGEQYF. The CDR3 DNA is TGTGCCAGCAGCTTAGATGGAGGCGAGCAGTACTTC.